The next 20 T cell receptor beta chains were all read from a single sample in a study of shared clonotypes between healthy human individuals. Libraries were prepared by immunoSEQ multiplex PCR; TCRdb keeps only in-frame clonotypes and omits some of them. The sample has a few hundred thousand clones, over 50% seen once. Sequencing was performed on memory CD4+ T cells sorted from blood. Subset meaning: CD45RA-negative fraction. Receptors originate from a man aged 25 to 45 in good health.

This clone was seen a few times. The J gene is TRBJ2-7, the V gene TRBV18; a weak D match, TRBD2 (6 bases). V was shortened by 2 bases and J by 6 bases, with 17 bases between the two germline ends. In germline, CDR1 is KGHSH, CDR2 LQKENI. This CDR3 has 15 amino acids. CDR3 protein: CASSPAGGNQGEQYF. In nucleotides, the CDR3 is TGTGCCAGCTCACCAGCTGGGGGGAATCAGGGCGAGCAGTACTTC.

The chain's CDR3 is CASSWGSDSNQPQHF. CDR3 sequence (DNA): TGTGCCAGCAGTTGGGGATCAGATAGCAATCAGCCCCAGCATTTT. The chain employs TRBV2 and TRBJ1-5; D ambiguous. The CDR3 extends over 15 amino acids. In germline, CDR1 is SNHLY, CDR2 FYNNEI. Trimming removed 5 bases at V and 0 bases at J, with 11 bases between.

The chain is built from TRBV9 and TRBJ2-3; D gene unclear. The CDR3 is made up of 12 amino acids. V lost 4 bases to trimming and J lost 7 bases, with 10 bases between them. Germline CDR1 reads SGDLS; CDR2 reads YYNGEE. DNA of the CDR3: TGTGCCAGCAGCTCAATCAGGAATACGCAGTATTTT. Protein: CASSSIRNTQYF.

Only one count was recorded for this clone. The chain employs TRBV23-1 and TRBJ2-7; a possible D gene is TRBD2 (5 bases). TRBV23-1 is an ORF, with its function uncertain. This CDR3 spans 13 amino acids. V was shortened by 3 bases and J by 2 bases, with 8 bases between the two germline ends. The chain's CDR3 is CASSQNGTYEQYF. CDR3 coding DNA: TGCGCCAGCAGTCAGAACGGGACCTACGAGCAGTACTTC.

V and J are TRBV19 and TRBJ2-4; D is possibly TRBD2 (6 bases). Trimming left V 3 bases short and J 0 bases short, with 12 bases between. Germline loops: CDR1 LNHDA, CDR2 SQIVND (reference sequence). The CDR3 extends over 16 amino acids. The CDR3 DNA is TGTGCCAGTAGTATGGGGACTCCAATAGCCAAAAACATTCAGTACTTC. This encodes CASSMGTPIAKNIQYF. Complete variable domain (other parts from reference TRBV19 and TRBJ2-4): DGGITQSPKYLFRKEGQNVTLSCEQNLNHDAMYWYRQDPGQGLRLIYYSQIVNDFQKGDIAEGYSVSREKKESFPLTVTSAQKNPTAFYLCASSMGTPIAKNIQYFGAGTRLSVL.

V is TRBV9 and J is TRBJ2-4; D tentatively fits TRBD1 or TRBD2 (5 bases each). Germline CDR1 and CDR2: SGDLS and YYNGEE. V was shortened by 0 bases and J by 7 bases, with 14 bases between the two germline ends. This CDR3 has 15 amino acids. The CDR3 spells CASSVADGGRNIQYF. CDR3 nucleotide sequence: TGTGCCAGCAGCGTAGCGGATGGGGGAAGGAACATTCAGTACTTC.

The rearrangement uses TRBV30 and TRBJ2-3; the match to TRBD2 covers 10 bases. The CDR3 has 15 residues. Germline trimming cut 5 bases from V and 2 bases from J; bases unmatched to any gene: 7. The germline gives CDR1 GTSNPN, CDR2 SVGIG (reference sequence). CDR3 nucleotides: TGTGCCTGGGCTCCGGGACTAGCGTACACAGATACGCAGTATTTT. This sequence encodes CAWAPGLAYTDTQYF.

V gene TRBV28 combines with J gene TRBJ1-4; TRBD1 agrees at 8 bases. The CDR3 is 13 amino acids. The V and J ends lost 3 bases and 8 bases, in that order; junction bases with no gene match: 2. Germline values: CDR1 MDHEN, CDR2 SYDVKM. The chain's CDR3 is CASSLTGEEKLFF. The CDR3 DNA reads TGTGCCAGCAGTTTGACAGGGGAGGAAAAACTGTTTTTT.

The chain recombines TRBV7-2 with TRBJ2-6, with 7 bases fitting TRBD2. The CDR3 is made up of 16 amino acids. Germline CDR1 SGHTA, CDR2 FQGNSA. Germline trimming cut 5 bases from V and 0 bases from J; bases unmatched to any gene: 4. CDR3 sequence: CASSAAGSSGANVLTF. The DNA of the CDR3 is TGTGCCAGCAGCGCAGCGGGGAGCTCTGGGGCCAACGTCCTGACTTTC.

The gene calls are TRBV28 and TRBJ2-6; no firm D call. V dropped 5 bases and J dropped 0 bases, with 20 bases sitting between them. This CDR3 comprises 19 residues. Looked up from germline, CDR1 is MDHEN and CDR2 is SYDVKM. CDR3: CASSPPKGYPSSGANVLTF. In DNA form, the CDR3 reads TGTGCCAGCAGTCCTCCCAAAGGATATCCCAGCTCTGGGGCCAACGTCCTGACTTTC.

The CDR3 sequence is CASSTSGGDRAQYF. CDR3 nucleotides: TGTGCCAGCAGTACTAGCGGGGGGGACCGGGCCCAGTACTTC. The chain joins TRBV6-1 to TRBJ2-5; 13 bases align to TRBD2. Germline loops: CDR1 MNHNS, CDR2 SASEGT. The CDR3 totals 14 residues. V shed 5 bases, J shed 9 bases, and the junction held 6 bases outside the gene matches.

The genes are TRBV28 and TRBJ2-1; 7 bases align to TRBD1. From germline, CDR1 is MDHEN and CDR2 SYDVKM. V shed 4 bases, J shed 9 bases, and the junction held 6 bases outside the gene matches. CDR3 length equals 13 residues. The CDR3 loop reads CASSSGQRAEQFF. The CDR3 DNA reads as TGTGCCAGCAGTTCGGGACAGAGGGCTGAGCAGTTCTTC.

About this clone: A junction end diverges from the germline sequence, so it may reflect a read error. The chain couples TRBV27 to TRBJ2-2; TRBD2 matches at 7 bases. Germline V gives CDR1 MNHEY, CDR2 SMNVEV (reference sequence). The CDR3 has 14 residues. Here the CDR3 reads CASRSGTNAGELFF. Here the CDR3 DNA reads TGTGCCAGCAGGAGCGGGACGAACGCCGGGGAGCTGTTTTTT.

The table lists this clone with many counts. The chain employs TRBV5-1 and TRBJ2-7; 7 nucleotides match TRBD1. Per the germline V gene, CDR1 is SGHRS and CDR2 is YFSETQ. J gave up 0 bases and V 2 bases, and 2 bases lay outside the gene matches. CDR3 length equals 14 residues. The CDR3 protein is CASSFGDSSYEQYF. The CDR3, as DNA: TGCGCCAGCAGCTTTGGGGACAGCTCCTACGAGCAGTACTTC.

This clone has ten or more counts. The chain carries TRBV6-6 and TRBJ1-1, with D hard to call. The CDR3 extends over 12 amino acids. Germline V gene sequence: CDR1 MNHNY, CDR2 SVGAGI (reference sequence). Trimming stripped 2 bases from V and 5 bases from J, with 6 bases between. The CDR3: CASSYGGTEAFF. The CDR3, as DNA: TGTGCCAGCAGTTACGGTGGAACTGAAGCTTTCTTT.

This chain links TRBV21-1 with TRBJ2-7; TRBD2, the D gene given by the table, was not confirmed from the DNA. TRBV21-1 is designated a pseudogene. The CDR3 has 19 amino acids. The CDR3 DNA sequence: TGTGCCAGCAGCAAAAAAAGGCGGGACGGAGGACCCGACTCCTACGAGCAGTACTTC. This gives the protein CASSKKRRDGGPDSYEQYF.

The chain has TRBV6-6 and TRBJ2-7; unclear D gene. Germline V gives CDR1 MNHNY, CDR2 SVGAGI (reference sequence). CDR3 size: 14 residues. V was trimmed by 7 bases and J by 2 bases, leaving 15 bases between them. CDR3 in DNA: TGTGCCAGCACCAGATACGGAGCGACCTACGAGCAGTACTTC. This codes for CASTRYGATYEQYF.

The rearrangement joins TRBV5-6 to TRBJ2-5; no clear D. This CDR3 spans 15 amino acids. Per the germline V gene, CDR1 is SGHDT and CDR2 is YYEEEE. The V gene lost 3 bases and the J gene lost 2 bases, with 14 bases spanning the gap. CDR3 in DNA: TGTGCCAGCAGCTCCACAGACCTAACACAAGAGACCCAGTACTTC. This sequence encodes CASSSTDLTQETQYF.

Comments on this clone: This specimen includes other DNA sequences encoding the same CDR3. CDR3 sequence reads: CASSPKRETQYF. CDR3 nucleotide sequence: TGTGCCAGCTCGCCTAAGAGAGAGACCCAGTACTTC. The chain has TRBV18 and TRBJ2-5; D gene uncertain. The CDR3 covers 12 residues. The V gene's germline CDR1 is KGHSH and CDR2 LQKENI. V dropped 6 bases and J dropped 4 bases, with 9 bases sitting between them.

This rearrangement joins TRBV20-1 to TRBJ2-3; D gene uncertain. CDR3 length: 11 amino acids. The germline gives CDR1 DFQATT, CDR2 SNEGSKA (reference sequence). Trimming took 4 bases from V and 4 from J, leaving 6 bases between them. The CDR3 nucleotides are TGCAGTGCTATCATCGCAGATACGCAGTATTTT. Its protein product is CSAIIADTQYF.